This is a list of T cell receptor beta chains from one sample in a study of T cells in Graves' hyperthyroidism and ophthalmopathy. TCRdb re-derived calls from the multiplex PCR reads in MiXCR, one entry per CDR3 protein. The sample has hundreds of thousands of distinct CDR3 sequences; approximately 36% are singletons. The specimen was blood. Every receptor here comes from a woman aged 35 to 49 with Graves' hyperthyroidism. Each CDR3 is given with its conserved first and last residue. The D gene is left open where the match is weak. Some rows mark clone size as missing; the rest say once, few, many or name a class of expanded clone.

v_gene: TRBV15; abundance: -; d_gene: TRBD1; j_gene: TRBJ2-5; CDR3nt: TGTGCCACCAGCAGAGACGTCGGGACAGGGGGCGAGACCCAGTACTTC; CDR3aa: CATSRDVGTGGETQYF
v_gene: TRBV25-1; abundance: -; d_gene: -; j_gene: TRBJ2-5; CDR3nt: TGTGCCAGCAGTGACCTCGGGATCCAAGAGACCCAGTACTTC; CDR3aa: CASSDLGIQETQYF
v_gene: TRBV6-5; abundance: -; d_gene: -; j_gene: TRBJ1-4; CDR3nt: TGTGCCAGCAGTTACTCGGGAGGGACGTGGGGTGAAAAACTGTTTTTT; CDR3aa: CASSYSGGTWGEKLFF
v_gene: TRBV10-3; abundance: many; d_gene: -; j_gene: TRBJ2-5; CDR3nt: TGTGCCATCAGCCAGGGAACCCAAGAGACCCAGTACTTC; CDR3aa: CAISQGTQETQYF
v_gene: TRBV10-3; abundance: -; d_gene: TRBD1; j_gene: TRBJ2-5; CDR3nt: TGTGCCATCAGTGAAGGGGGCTTATGGGAGACCCAGTACTTC; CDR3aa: CAISEGGLWETQYF
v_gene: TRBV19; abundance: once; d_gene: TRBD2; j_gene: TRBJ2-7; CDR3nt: TGTGCCAGTACCCCAAGCGGGGGGACTTTCTACGAGCAGTACTTC; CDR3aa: CASTPSGGTFYEQYF
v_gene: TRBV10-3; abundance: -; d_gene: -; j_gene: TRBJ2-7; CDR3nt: TGTGCCATCGAGGGGCAGGACGGGTACGAGCAGTACTTC; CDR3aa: CAIEGQDGYEQYF
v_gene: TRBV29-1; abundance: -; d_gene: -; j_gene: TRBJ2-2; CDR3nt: TGCAGCGTTGAACGCCATCCGACCGGGGAGCTGTTTTTT; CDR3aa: CSVERHPTGELFF
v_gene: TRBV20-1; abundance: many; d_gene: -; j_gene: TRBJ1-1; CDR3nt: TGCAGTGCTAGAGCTGGCGGCACTGAAGCTTTCTTT; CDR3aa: CSARAGGTEAFF
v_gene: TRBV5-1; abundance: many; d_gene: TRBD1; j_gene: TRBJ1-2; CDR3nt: TGCGCCAGCAGGCGGACAGGGGAGGACTATGGCTACACCTTC; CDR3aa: CASRRTGEDYGYTF
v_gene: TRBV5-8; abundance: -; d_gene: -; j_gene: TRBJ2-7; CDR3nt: TGTGCCAGCACCCCGGGTTTCGGGGGTGAGCAGTACTTC; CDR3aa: CASTPGFGGEQYF
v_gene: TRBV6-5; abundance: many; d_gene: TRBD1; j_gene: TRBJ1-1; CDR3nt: TGTGCCAGCAGTTATGGGGGGGCAGTCAGGGACAGGGGGACAGAAGCTTTCTTT; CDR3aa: CASSYGGAVRDRGTEAFF
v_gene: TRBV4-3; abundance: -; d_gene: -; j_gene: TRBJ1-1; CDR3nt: TGCGCCAGCAGCCAAGATCGGGCACAGGGTGGGACGAAAGCTTTCTTT; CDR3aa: CASSQDRAQGGTKAFF
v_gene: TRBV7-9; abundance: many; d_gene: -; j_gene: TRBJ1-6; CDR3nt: TGTGCCAGCAGCTTAGCCGTAGACAATTCACCCCTCCACTTT; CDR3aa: CASSLAVDNSPLHF
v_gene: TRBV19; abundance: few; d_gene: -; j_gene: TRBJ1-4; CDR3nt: TGTGCCAGTAGTACCGGCCGGGGTGTAGGATTTGAAAAACTGTTTTTT; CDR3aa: CASSTGRGVGFEKLFF
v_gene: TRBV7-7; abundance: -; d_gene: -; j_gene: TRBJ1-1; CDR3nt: TGTGCTAGCAGCTTAGATGAGAACACTGAAGCTTTCTTT; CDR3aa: CASSLDENTEAFF
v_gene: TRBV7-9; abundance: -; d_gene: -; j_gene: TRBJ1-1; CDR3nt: TGTGCCAGCAGCACAGCATTGGGCGGACAGAACACTGAAGCTTTCTTT; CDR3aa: CASSTALGGQNTEAFF
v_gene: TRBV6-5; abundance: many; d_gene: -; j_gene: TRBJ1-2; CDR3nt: TGTGCCAGCAGAAATCTGGGATATGGCTACACCTTC; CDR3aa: CASRNLGYGYTF
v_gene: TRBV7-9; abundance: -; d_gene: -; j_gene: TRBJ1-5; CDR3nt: TGTGCCAGCAGCGGGCCAGGGGCAGGCAATCAGCCCCAGCATTTT; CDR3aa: CASSGPGAGNQPQHF
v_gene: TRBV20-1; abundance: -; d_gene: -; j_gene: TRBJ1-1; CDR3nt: TGCAGTGCTAACGGCGGGACTGAAGCTTTCTTT; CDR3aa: CSANGGTEAFF
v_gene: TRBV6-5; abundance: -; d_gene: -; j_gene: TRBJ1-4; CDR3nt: TGTGCCAGCAGTTACTCCCGGTCCCTGGGTGAAAAACTGTTTTTT; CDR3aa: CASSYSRSLGEKLFF
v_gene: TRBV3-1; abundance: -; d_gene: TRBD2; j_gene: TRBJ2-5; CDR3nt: TGTGCCAGCAGCCAAGACCGAGCGGGAGGGGAAGAGACCCAGTACTTC; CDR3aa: CASSQDRAGGEETQYF
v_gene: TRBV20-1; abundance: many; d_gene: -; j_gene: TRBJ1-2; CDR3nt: TGCAGTGCTGGAGCTTATGGCTACACCTTC; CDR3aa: CSAGAYGYTF
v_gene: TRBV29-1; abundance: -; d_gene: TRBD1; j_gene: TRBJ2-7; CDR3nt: TGCAGCGTGGGGACAGGGGATCGCTACGAGCAGTACTTC; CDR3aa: CSVGTGDRYEQYF
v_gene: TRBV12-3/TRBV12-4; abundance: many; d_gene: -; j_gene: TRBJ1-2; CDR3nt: TGTGCCAGCAGTTTCCGGCAGAATGGCTACACCTTC; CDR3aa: CASSFRQNGYTF
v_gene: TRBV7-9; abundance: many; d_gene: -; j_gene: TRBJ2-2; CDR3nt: TGTGCCAGCAGCTTAGCTCGCACCGGGGAGCTGTTTTTT; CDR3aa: CASSLARTGELFF
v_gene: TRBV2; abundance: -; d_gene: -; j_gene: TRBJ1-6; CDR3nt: TGTGCCAGCAGTTCCCGATCAGGAAGCTCCTATAATTCACCCCTCCACTTT; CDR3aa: CASSSRSGSSYNSPLHF
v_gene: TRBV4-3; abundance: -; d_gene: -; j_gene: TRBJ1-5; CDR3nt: TGCGCCAGCAGTCAAAACACCCTCTTGGGCAATCAGCCCCAGCATTTT; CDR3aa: CASSQNTLLGNQPQHF
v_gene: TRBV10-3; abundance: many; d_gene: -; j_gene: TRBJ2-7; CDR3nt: TGTGCCATCAGTGAGTCGGAGGGTACGCTCGCCGAGCAGTACTTC; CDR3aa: CAISESEGTLAEQYF
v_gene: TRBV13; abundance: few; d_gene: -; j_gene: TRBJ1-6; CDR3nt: TGTGCCAGCAGCTTCGAACAAACATCTTCACCCCTCCACTTT; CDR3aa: CASSFEQTSSPLHF
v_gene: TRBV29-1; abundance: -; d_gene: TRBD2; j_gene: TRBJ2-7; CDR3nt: TGCAGCGTTGATTTAAGCGGGAGCTACGAGCAGTACTTC; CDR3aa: CSVDLSGSYEQYF
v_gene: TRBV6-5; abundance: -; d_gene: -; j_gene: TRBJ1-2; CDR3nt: TGTGCCAGCAGTTACGTTTCGCCAGGGTGGGCAGGTCACTATGGCTACACCTTC; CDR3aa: CASSYVSPGWAGHYGYTF
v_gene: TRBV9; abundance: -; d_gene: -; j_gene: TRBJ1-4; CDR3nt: TGTGCCAGCAGCGCCACTAGCGGTGTGGAAAAACTGTTTTTT; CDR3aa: CASSATSGVEKLFF
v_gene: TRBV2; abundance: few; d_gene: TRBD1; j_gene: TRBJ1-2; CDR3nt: TGTGCCAGCAGCAAAATGGACAGGGGAACTGGTGGCTACACCTTC; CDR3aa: CASSKMDRGTGGYTF
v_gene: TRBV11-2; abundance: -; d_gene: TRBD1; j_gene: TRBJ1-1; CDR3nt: TGCGCCAGCAGCCTAGGACCGGGACAGGGCGGAGTGAACACTGAAGCTTTCTTT; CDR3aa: CASSLGPGQGGVNTEAFF
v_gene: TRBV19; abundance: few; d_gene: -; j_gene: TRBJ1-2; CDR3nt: TGTGCCAGTAGTATAGATCTACAGGACTATGGCTACACCTTC; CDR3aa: CASSIDLQDYGYTF
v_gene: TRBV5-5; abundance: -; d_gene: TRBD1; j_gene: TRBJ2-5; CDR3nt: TGTGCCAGCAGCCGACAGGGGTTAGAGACCCAGTACTTC; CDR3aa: CASSRQGLETQYF
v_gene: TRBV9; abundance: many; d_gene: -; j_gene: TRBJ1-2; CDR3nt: TGTGCCAGCAGCGCCCTGGGAGGCAACTATGGCTACACTTTC; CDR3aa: CASSALGGNYGYTF
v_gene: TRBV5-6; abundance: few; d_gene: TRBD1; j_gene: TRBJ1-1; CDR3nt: TGTGCCAGCAGCTTCATGGCAAGGGGACAGGGGAACACTGAAGCTTTCTTT; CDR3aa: CASSFMARGQGNTEAFF
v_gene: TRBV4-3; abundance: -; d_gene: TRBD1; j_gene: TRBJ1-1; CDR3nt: TGCGCCAGCAGCCAAGATGGCAGGGGGTACACTGAAGCTTTCTTT; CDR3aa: CASSQDGRGYTEAFF
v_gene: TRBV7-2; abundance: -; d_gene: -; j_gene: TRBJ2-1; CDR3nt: TGTGCCAGCAGCTCGAAACTAGCCGAGAATGAGCAGTTCTTC; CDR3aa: CASSSKLAENEQFF
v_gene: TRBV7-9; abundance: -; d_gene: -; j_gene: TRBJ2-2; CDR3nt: TGTGGCAGCAGCTTAATTACAGGCGGGAACGGGGAGCTGTTTTTT; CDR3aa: CGSSLITGGNGELFF
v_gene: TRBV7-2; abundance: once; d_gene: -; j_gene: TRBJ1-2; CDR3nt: TGTGCCAGCGGGTTAGAGGAACTCAATAACTATGGCTACACCTTC; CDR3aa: CASGLEELNNYGYTF
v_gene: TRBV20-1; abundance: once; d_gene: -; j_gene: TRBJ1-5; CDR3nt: TGCAGTGCTAGACCTCTGGACTGGCAGCCCCAGCATTTT; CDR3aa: CSARPLDWQPQHF
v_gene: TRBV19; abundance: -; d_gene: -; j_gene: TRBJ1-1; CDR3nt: TGTGCCAGTAGTGACTTTTCGACAGGCCTCACTGAAGCTTTCTTT; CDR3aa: CASSDFSTGLTEAFF
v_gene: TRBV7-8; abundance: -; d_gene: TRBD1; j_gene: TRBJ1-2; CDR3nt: TGTGCCAGCAACCGGGCGGACAGGGCCGGAGGCTACACCTTC; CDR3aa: CASNRADRAGGYTF
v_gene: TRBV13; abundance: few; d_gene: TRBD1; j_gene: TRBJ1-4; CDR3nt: TGTGCCAGCAGCTTAAAGGGACAGGGTGACGAAAAACTGTTTTTT; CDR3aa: CASSLKGQGDEKLFF
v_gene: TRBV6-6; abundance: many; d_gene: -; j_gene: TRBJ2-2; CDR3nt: TGTGCCAGCCTGAACACCGGGGAGCTGTTTTTT; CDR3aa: CASLNTGELFF
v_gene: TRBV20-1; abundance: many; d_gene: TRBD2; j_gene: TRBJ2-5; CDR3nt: TGCAGTGCTCCCTTGAGCGGGAGGGGCCAGACCCAGTACTTC; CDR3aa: CSAPLSGRGQTQYF
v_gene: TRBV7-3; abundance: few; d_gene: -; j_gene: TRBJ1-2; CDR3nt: TGTGCCAGCAGCTTAACAGGGGGTGGAGGCTACACCTTC; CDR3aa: CASSLTGGGGYTF
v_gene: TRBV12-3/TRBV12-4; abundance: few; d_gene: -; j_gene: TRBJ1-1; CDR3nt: TGTGCCAGCAGTCCAGAGGGGGGTGTAGGGACTGAAGCTTTCTTT; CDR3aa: CASSPEGGVGTEAFF
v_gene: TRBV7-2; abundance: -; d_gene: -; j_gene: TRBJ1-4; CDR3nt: TGTGCCAGCAGCCAAGTAACGAGGGGAGGTGAAAAACTGTTTTTT; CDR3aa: CASSQVTRGGEKLFF
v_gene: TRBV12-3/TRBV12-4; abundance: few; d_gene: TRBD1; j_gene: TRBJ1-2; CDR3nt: TGTGCCAGCAGTTCCCCCCGGGACAGGGGGTCGCAGTATGGCTACACCTTC; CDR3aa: CASSSPRDRGSQYGYTF
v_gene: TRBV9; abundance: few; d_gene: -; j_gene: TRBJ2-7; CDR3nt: TGTGCCAGCAGCGTAAGCCACAGCCCGGGTCTAGAGCAGTACTTC; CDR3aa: CASSVSHSPGLEQYF
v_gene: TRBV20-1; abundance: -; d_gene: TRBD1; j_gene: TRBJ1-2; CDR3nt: TGCAGTGCATATCCTCGCGACCGGGACAGGGCTGGGGGCTACACCTTC; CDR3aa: CSAYPRDRDRAGGYTF
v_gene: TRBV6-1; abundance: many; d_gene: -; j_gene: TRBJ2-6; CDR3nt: TGTGCCAGCAGTTATCCGAATCTCCGCCTTCAACCGGTTGGGGCCAACGTCCTGACTTTC; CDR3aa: CASSYPNLRLQPVGANVLTF